This T cell receptor beta chain was recorded in a study of blood T cell repertoires in COVID-19. About the research overall: Samples of COVID-19 (acute and convalescent) were obtained from the United States, Italy and Spain. In each case, the material was cDNA or gDNA derived from T cells, B-cell-depleted T cells, or PBMCs.

Only in-frame clones appear in the TCRdb table, and some are missing; sequencing was by immunoSEQ multiplex PCR. Of over 200,000 clones detected, 80% to 90% appear once; the ten largest clones hold roughly 0.7%. V lost 4 bases and J lost 5; bases outside the gene matches: 6. Germline CDR1 MNHEY, CDR2 SVGAGI. The CDR3 is 15 amino acids. The chain links TRBV6-5 to TRBJ2-1, with 9 nucleotides matching TRBD2. Sequencing was carried out using peripheral blood. The sequence derives from a man aged 35 to 55 with acute or convalescent COVID-19. The CDR3 DNA is TGTGCCAGCAGTTCCCAGCGGGGGGCTGACAATGAGCAGTTCTTC. It yields the protein CASSSQRGADNEQFF.